This record concerns one T cell receptor beta chain sequence. The ends were cut back, 2 bases at V and 1 base at J, with 8 bases in the middle. The CDR3 is made up of 14 amino acids. Germline CDR1 and CDR2: LGHNA and YSLEER. TCRdb keeps only in-frame clones here, not all; method: immunoSEQ multiplex PCR. In the table there are roughly 98,000 clones, about 80% of which are singletons. The data originate from a study of OX40 agonist ivuxolimab in advanced cancers. Sequencing used CD4+ or CD8+ T cells sorted from blood, obtained in a trial of the OX40 agonist ivuxolimab. V and J are TRBV4-3 and TRBJ1-1; D is possibly TRBD1 (5 bases). This clonotype originated in an adult with an advanced solid tumor such as melanoma, head and neck, liver or kidney cancer. CDR3 region: CASSQTTGNTEAFF. The CDR3 nucleotides are TGCGCCAGCAGCCAAACAACAGGGAACACTGAAGCTTTCTTT.